This section outlines one T cell receptor (beta chain) sequence together with its context. Its antigen is unidentified. This sample stems from a study of CD8 T cells in acute hepatitis C reinfection. Notes on the study in general: NS3-1073 specific repertoires were highly diverse across all groups. Overrepresentation in the naive pool did not explain the preferential TRBV04 and TRBV06 usage seen in all groups.

The table came from immunoSEQ multiplex PCR; TCRdb's copy has only in-frame clones and leaves some out. The data contain 38,000 or so clones, about 86% of them singletons. The time point: naive CD8 control sorted from an acute-time-point sample. V shed 5 bases and J 7 bases; nucleotides not matched to a gene: 11. CDR1 SEHNR and CDR2 FQNEAQ come from the germline V gene (reference sequence). CDR3 length equals 16 residues. The sample comprised naive CD8+ T cells from PBMCs. The source of this sequence is a man aged 30 to 39 with chronic hepatitis C. J is TRBJ2-1 and V is TRBV7-9; 10 nucleotides line up with TRBD2. CDR3 nucleotide sequence: TGTGCCAGCAGCCCCCGTAGAGCGGGAGGGCCTAATGAGCAGTTCTTC. Amino acids: CASSPRRAGGPNEQFF.